This is a list of T cell receptor beta chains from one sample in a study of cytomegalovirus exposure and HLA in healthy donors. The repertoire was sequenced with immunoSEQ multiplex PCR; TCRdb's copy has only in-frame clones and lacks some. This sample has 200,000 to 250,000 clones, with around three quarters found just once. Input material: PBMCs. The receptors come from a man aged 40-49 years in good health and CMV-seronegative. The CDR3 runs from the conserved cysteine through the conserved F or W. D genes are given only for firm matches. Rows give clone size only sometimes, using once, few, many, or a class for an expanded clone.

cdr3_nt cdr3_aa j_call v_call d_call clone_size
TGTGCCAGCAGTTACTCGCCTCAGGGGGTTGGCACTGAAGCTTTCTTT CASSYSPQGVGTEAFF TRBJ1-1 TRBV6-6 TRBD1 -
TGTGCCAGCAGCGTAGTCGGAGGCACAGATACGCAGTATTTT CASSVVGGTDTQYF TRBJ2-3 TRBV9 - -
TGTGCCAGCAGCTTGTTAGGCAGGGGGACTGAAGCTTTCTTT CASSLLGRGTEAFF TRBJ1-1 TRBV5-6 TRBD1 -
TGTGCAAGTCGCTCCCCCTCCCCGGGACAGGTTCGCTACGAGCAGTACTTC CASRSPSPGQVRYEQYF TRBJ2-7 TRBV12-2 - -
TGTGCCAGTAGTATGGTAGTGCGGGATGAGCAGTTCTTC CASSMVVRDEQFF TRBJ2-1 TRBV19 - -
TGCAGCGTTGAACTGTTCCGGGACAGTTCCTACGAGCAGTACTTC CSVELFRDSSYEQYF TRBJ2-7 TRBV29-1 TRBD1 -
TGTGCCTGGAGCGTCCTCAGGGGGTTCGTAGCGGGAGTGCACAATGAGCAGTTCTTC CAWSVLRGFVAGVHNEQFF TRBJ2-1 TRBV30 TRBD2 -
TGTGCCATCAGTGACTCCCGTCCAGGCGGGGAGCTGTTTTTT CAISDSRPGGELFF TRBJ2-2 TRBV10-3 - few
TGTGCCAGCAGTGAGACAGGGGAGCCCTACAATGAGCAGTTCTTC CASSETGEPYNEQFF TRBJ2-1 TRBV6-4 TRBD1 -
TGTGCCAGCAGCAAAGAATCCTCCGAGGTGCGGGACCTACTCCGATCGCAGTATTTT CASSKESSEVRDLLRSQYF TRBJ2-3 TRBV21-1 - -
TGTGCCAGCACCTACAGGTCCTACGAGCAGTACTTC CASTYRSYEQYF TRBJ2-7 TRBV6-1 - -
TGTGCCAGCAGCCGGACTAGCGGGACTAGCGGGGAGCTGTTTTTT CASSRTSGTSGELFF TRBJ2-2 TRBV7-6 TRBD2 -
TGTGCCAGCAGCCGGGACAGGGGGCGACAGCCCCAGCATTTT CASSRDRGRQPQHF TRBJ1-5 TRBV27 TRBD1 few